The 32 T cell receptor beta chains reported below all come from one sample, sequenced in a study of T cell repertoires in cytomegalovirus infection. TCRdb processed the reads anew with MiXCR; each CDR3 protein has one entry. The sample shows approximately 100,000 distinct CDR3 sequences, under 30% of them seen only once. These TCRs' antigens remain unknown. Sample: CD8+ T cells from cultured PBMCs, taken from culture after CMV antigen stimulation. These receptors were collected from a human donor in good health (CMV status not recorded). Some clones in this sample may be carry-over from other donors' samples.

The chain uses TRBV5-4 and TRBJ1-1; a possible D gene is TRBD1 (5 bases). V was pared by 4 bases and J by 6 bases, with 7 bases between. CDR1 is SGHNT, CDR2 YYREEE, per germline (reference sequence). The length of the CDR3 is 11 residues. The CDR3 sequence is CASSGGPEAFF. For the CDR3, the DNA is TGTGCCAGCAGCGGGGGACCTGAAGCTTTCTTT.

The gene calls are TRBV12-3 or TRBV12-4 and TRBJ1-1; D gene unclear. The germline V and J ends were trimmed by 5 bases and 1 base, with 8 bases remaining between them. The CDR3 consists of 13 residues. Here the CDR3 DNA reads TGTGCCAGCAGTCAATACAGGAACACTGAAGCTTTCTTT. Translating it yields CASSQYRNTEAFF.

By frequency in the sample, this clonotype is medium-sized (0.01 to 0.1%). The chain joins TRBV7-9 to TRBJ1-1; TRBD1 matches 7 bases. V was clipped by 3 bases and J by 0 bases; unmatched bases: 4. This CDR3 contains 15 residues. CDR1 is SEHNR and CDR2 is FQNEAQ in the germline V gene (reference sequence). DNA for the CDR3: TGTGCCAGCAGCTTCCAGACAGGGATGAACACTGAAGCTTTCTTT. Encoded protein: CASSFQTGMNTEAFF.

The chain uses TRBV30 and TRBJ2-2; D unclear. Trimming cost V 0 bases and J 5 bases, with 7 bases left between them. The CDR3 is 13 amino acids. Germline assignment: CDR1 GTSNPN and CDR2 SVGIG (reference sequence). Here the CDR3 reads CAWSVSDTGELFF. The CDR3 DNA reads TGTGCCTGGAGTGTTAGTGATACCGGGGAGCTGTTTTTT.

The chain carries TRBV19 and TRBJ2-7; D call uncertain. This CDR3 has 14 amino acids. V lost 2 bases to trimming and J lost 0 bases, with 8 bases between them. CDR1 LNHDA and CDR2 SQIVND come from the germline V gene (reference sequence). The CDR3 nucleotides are TGTGCCAGTAGTATAACTGGAAGCTCCTACGAGCAGTACTTC. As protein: CASSITGSSYEQYF.

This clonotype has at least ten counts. The CDR3: CASSREGNQPQHF. CDR3 in DNA: TGTGCCAGCTCACGCGAGGGTAACCAGCCCCAGCATTTT. V usage is TRBV18 and J usage is TRBJ1-5; D remains ambiguous. Trimming took 4 bases from V and 7 from J, leaving 11 bases between them. The CDR3 runs 13 residues. Germline CDR1 is KGHSH and CDR2 is LQKENI. Complete variable domain (other parts from reference TRBV18 and TRBJ1-5): NAGVMQNPRHLVRRRGQEARLRCSPMKGHSHVYWYRQLPEEGLKFMVYLQKENIIDESGMPKERFSAEFPKEGPSILRIQQVVRGDSAAYFCASSREGNQPQHFGDGTRLSIL.

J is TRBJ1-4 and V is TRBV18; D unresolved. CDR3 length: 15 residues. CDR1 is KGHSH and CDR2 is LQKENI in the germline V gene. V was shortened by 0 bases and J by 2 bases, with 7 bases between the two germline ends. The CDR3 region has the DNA TGTGCCAGCTCACCACCTTCGGGGACTAATGAAAAACTGTTTTTT. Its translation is CASSPPSGTNEKLFF.

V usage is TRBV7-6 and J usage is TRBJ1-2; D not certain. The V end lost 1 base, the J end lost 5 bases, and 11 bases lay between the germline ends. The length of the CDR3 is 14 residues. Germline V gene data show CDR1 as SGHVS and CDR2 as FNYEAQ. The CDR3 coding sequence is TGTGCCAGCAGCTTAGACCACATGGTTTATGGCTACACCTTC. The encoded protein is CASSLDHMVYGYTF.

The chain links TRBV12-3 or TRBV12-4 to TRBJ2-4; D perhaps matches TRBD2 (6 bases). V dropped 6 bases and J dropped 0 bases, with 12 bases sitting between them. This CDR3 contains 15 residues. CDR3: CASREGLLAKNIQYF. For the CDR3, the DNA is TGTGCCAGCAGGGAGGGACTCCTAGCCAAAAACATTCAGTACTTC.

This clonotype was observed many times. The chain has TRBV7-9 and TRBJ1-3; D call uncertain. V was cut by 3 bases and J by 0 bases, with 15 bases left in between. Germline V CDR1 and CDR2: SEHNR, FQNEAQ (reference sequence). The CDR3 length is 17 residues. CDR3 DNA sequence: TGTGCCAGCAGCTTCACAGCCGAATCCGTCTCTGGAAACACCATATATTTT. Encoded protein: CASSFTAESVSGNTIYF.

The CDR3 sequence: CASSSLLAGRTDTQYF. In nucleotides, the CDR3 is TGTGCCAGCAGCTCCCTACTAGCGGGGCGCACAGATACGCAGTATTTT. This chain joins TRBV7-8 and TRBJ2-3; 10 positions agree with TRBD2. Germline loops: CDR1 SGHVS, CDR2 FQNEAQ. The ends lost 4 bases at V and 1 base at J; junction bases unmatched: 5. The CDR3 is 16 amino acids.

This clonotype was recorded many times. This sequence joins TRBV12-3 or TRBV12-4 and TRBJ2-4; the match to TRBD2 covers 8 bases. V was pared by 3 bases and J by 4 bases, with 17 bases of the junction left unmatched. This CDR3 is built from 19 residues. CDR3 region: CASSFLDVTGGAWKNIQYF. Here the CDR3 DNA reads TGTGCCAGCAGTTTTCTAGACGTTACGGGGGGGGCCTGGAAAAACATTCAGTACTTC.

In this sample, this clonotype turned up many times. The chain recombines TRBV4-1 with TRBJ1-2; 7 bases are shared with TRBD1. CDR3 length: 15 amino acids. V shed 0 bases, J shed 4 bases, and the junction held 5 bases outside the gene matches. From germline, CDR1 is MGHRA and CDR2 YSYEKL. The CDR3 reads CASSQEMGQSYGYTF. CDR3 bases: TGCGCCAGCAGCCAAGAAATGGGACAGTCCTATGGCTACACCTTC.

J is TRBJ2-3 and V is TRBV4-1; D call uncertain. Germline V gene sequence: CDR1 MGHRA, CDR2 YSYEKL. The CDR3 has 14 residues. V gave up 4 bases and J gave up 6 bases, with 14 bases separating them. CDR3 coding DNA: TGCGCCAGCAGCCCCATCTCTACCTCGGATACGCAGTATTTT. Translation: CASSPISTSDTQYF.

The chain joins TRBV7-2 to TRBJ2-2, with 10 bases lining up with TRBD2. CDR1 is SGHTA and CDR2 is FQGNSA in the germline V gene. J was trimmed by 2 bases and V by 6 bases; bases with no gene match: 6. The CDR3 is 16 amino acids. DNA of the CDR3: TGTGCCAGCAGTTTCCCTAGCGGGGGTAACACCGGGGAGCTGTTTTTT. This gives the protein CASSFPSGGNTGELFF.

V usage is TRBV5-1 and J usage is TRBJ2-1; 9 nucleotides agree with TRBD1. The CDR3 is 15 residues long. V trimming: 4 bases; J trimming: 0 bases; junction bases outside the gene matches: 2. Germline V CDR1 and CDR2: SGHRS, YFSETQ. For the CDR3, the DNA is TGCGCCAGCAGCGGGACAGGGAGCTCCTACAATGAGCAGTTCTTC. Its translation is CASSGTGSSYNEQFF.

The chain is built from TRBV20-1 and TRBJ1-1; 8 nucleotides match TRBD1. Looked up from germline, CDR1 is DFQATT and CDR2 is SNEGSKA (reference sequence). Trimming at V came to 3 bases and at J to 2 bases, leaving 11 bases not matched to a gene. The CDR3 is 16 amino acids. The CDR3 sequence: CSASSLLRGLNTEAFF. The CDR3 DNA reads TGCAGTGCTAGCAGTCTACTCAGGGGGCTTAACACTGAAGCTTTCTTT.

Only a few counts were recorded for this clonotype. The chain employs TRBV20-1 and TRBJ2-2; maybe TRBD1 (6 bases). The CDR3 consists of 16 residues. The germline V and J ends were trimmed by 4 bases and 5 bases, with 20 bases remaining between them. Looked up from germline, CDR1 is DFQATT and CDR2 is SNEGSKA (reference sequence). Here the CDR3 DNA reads TGCAGTGCTACACGAGGGGGAGTCGGGTTGACCGGGGAGCTGTTTTTT. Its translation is CSATRGGVGLTGELFF.

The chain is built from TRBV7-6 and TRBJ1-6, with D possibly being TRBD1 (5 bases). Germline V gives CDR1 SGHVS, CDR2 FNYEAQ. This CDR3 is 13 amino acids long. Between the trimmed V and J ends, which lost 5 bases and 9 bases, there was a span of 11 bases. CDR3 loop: CASSGGEGSPLHF. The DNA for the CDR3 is TGTGCCAGCAGCGGGGGGGAGGGTTCACCCCTCCACTTT.

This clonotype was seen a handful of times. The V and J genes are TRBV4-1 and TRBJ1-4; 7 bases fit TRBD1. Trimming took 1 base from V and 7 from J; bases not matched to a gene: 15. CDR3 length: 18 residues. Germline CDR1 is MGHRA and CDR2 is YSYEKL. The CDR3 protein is CASSQGWGQLPFVEKLFF. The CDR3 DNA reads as TGCGCCAGCAGCCAAGGTTGGGGACAGTTACCATTTGTTGAAAAACTGTTTTTT.

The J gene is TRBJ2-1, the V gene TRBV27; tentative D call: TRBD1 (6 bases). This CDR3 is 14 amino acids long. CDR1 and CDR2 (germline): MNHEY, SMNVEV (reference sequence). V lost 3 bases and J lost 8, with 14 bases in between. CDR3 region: CASSFKEGGDEQFF. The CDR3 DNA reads TGTGCCAGCAGTTTTAAAGAAGGGGGTGATGAGCAGTTCTTC.

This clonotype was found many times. The CDR3 protein is CASSHDSKGYGYTF. CDR3 DNA: TGTGCCAGCAGTCATGACTCAAAAGGCTATGGCTACACCTTC. This chain uses TRBV27 with TRBJ1-2; D is ambiguous. V gave up 5 bases and J gave up 4 bases, with 14 bases separating them. The CDR3 runs 14 residues. Germline CDR1 reads MNHEY; CDR2 reads SMNVEV (reference sequence).

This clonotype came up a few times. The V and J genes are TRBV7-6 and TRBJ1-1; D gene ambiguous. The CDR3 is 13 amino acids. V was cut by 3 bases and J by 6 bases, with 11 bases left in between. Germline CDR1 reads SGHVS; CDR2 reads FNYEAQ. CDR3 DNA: TGTGCCAGCAGCTTTGGACCCGCCGCTGAAGCTTTCTTT. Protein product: CASSFGPAAEAFF.

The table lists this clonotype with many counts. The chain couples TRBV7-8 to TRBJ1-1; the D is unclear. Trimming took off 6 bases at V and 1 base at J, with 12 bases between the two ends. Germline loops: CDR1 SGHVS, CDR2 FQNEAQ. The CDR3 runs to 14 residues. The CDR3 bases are TGTGCCAGCAGTATAACCCCAGGGAACACTGAAGCTTTCTTT. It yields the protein CASSITPGNTEAFF.

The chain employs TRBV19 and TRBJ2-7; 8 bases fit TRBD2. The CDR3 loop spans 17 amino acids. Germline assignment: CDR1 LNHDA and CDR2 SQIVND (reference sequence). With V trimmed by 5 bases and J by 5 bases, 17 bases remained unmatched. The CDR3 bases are TGTGCCAGTAGTCCGGGGCGAAGGACTAGCTCCCGGGACGAGCAGTACTTC. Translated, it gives CASSPGRRTSSRDEQYF. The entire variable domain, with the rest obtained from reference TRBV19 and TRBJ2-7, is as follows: DGGITQSPKYLFRKEGQNVTLSCEQNLNHDAMYWYRQDPGQGLRLIYYSQIVNDFQKGDIAEGYSVSREKKESFPLTVTSAQKNPTAFYLCASSPGRRTSSRDEQYFGPGTRLTVT.

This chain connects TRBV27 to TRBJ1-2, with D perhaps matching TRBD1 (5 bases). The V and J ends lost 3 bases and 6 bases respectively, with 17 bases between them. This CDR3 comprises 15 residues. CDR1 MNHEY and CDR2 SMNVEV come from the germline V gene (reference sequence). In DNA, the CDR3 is TGTGCCAGCAGTTTCTCCAGGGAGTACCTCGATGGCTACACCTTC. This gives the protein CASSFSREYLDGYTF.

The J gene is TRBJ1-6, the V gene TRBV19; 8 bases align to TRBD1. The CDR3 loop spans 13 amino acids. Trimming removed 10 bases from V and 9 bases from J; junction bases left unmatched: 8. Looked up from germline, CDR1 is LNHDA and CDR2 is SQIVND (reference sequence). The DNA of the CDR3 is TGTGCCACCGAGGACAGGGCGGGTTCACCCCTCCACTTT. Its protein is CATEDRAGSPLHF.

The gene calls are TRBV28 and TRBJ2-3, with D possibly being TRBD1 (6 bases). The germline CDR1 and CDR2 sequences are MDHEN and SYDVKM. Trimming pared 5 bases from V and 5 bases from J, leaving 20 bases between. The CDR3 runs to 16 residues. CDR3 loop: CASSTPYREVGDTQYF. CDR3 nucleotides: TGTGCCAGCAGTACTCCTTACAGGGAAGTAGGAGATACGCAGTATTTT.

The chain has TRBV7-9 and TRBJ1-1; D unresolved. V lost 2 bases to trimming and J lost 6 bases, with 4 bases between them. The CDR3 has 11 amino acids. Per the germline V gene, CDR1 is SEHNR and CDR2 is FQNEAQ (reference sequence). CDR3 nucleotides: TGTGCCAGCAGCTTAAGTGCTGAAGCTTTCTTT. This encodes CASSLSAEAFF.

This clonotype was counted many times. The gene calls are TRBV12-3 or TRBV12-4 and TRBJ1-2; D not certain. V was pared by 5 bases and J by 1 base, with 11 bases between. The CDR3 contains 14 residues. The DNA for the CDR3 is TGTGCCAGCAGTCTAGGGCCACATAACTATGGCTACACCTTC. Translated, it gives CASSLGPHNYGYTF.

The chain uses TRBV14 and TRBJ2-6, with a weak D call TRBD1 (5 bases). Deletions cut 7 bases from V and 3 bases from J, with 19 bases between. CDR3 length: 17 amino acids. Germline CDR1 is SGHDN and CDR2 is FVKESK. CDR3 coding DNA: TGTGCCAGCACCTCAGGGCCCTACCTCCGTGGGGCCAACGTCCTGACTTTC. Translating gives CASTSGPYLRGANVLTF. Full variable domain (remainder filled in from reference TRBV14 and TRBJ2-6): EAGVTQFPSHSVIEKGQTVTLRCDPISGHDNLYWYRRVMGKEIKFLLHFVKESKQDESGMPNNRFLAERTGGTYSTLKVQPAELEDSGVYFCASTSGPYLRGANVLTFGAGSRLTVL.

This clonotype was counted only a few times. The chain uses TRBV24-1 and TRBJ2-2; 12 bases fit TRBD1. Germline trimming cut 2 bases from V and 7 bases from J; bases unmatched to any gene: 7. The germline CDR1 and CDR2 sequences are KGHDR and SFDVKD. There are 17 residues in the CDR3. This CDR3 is CATSDWDRGPEIGELFF. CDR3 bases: TGTGCCACCAGTGATTGGGACAGGGGGCCGGAGATCGGGGAGCTGTTTTTT.